Listed below are T cell receptor beta chains from one sample, sequenced in a study of blood T cell repertoires in COVID-19. Only in-frame clones appear in the TCRdb table, and some are missing; sequencing was by immunoSEQ multiplex PCR. The table includes 75,000 to 100,000 clones, 81% detected once. Sequenced material: peripheral blood. These receptors all stem from a man in his 60s with acute or convalescent COVID-19. Both conserved end residues are part of each CDR3.

J gene,V gene,CDR3 protein
TRBJ1-1,TRBV10-1,CASSLVRQGLFF
TRBJ2-3,TRBV6-6,CASSYSLGAQYF
TRBJ2-5,TRBV11-3,CASSLVSGGQETQYF
TRBJ1-4,TRBV6-1,CASSERTGGKLFF
TRBJ2-1,TRBV25-1,CASKPAGASPGFRFF
TRBJ1-6,TRBV2,CASSKDRDNSPLHF
TRBJ2-3,TRBV2,CASGATSGGNTQYF
TRBJ1-2,TRBV9,CASSGGLGYTF
TRBJ2-5,TRBV6-5,CASRPQGWGETQYF
TRBJ2-7,TRBV23-1,CASSQDSDDYEQYF
TRBJ1-6,TRBV7-9,CASSSTGEYSPLHF
TRBJ1-1,TRBV19,CASSQQGRNTEAFF
TRBJ1-1,TRBV9,CASSDHSYMNTEAFF
TRBJ1-2,TRBV5-6,CASSQDSFYGYTF
TRBJ1-4,TRBV5-5,CASSGSVATNEKLFF
TRBJ1-2,TRBV10-3,CAIREAGRDLSGGYTF
TRBJ1-6,TRBV18,CASSPVLSGDSPLHF
TRBJ2-1,TRBV18,CASSPRGGEQFF
TRBJ1-6,TRBV10-1,CASSESIGQGHSPLHF
TRBJ2-1,TRBV15,CATSRRTGYNEQFF
TRBJ1-5,TRBV7-2,CASSSGQRNQPQHF
TRBJ2-7,TRBV18,CASSPGQGAYEQYF
TRBJ2-1,TRBV6-5,CASSYGASGSYNEQFF
TRBJ1-5,TRBV3-1/TRBV3-2,CASSQWTDQPQHF
TRBJ2-2,TRBV7-6,CASSSPLAGENTGELFF
TRBJ1-4,TRBV5-6,CASRSKGAGNEKLFF
TRBJ2-3,TRBV7-2,CASSLVYASGGVSDTQYF
TRBJ2-7,TRBV24-1,CATSRQGYEQYF